This TCR beta chain was recovered during a study of blood T cells in healthy people across ages. J was trimmed by 7 bases and V by 0 bases; bases with no gene match: 8. The CDR3 contains 16 residues. Looked up from germline, CDR1 is SGHDN and CDR2 is FVKESK. The second PCR ran roughly 7 to 11 cycles with a sample-barcoded 5' primer and J-beta primers. TCRdb analysed the 5' RACE reads with MiXCR anew, one entry per CDR3 protein. This table holds hundreds of thousands of distinct CDR3 sequences, approximately 30% found once. V is TRBV14 and J is TRBJ2-1, with 8 nucleotides matching TRBD1. This receptor was taken from a woman of 80 years or more in good health. Material for sequencing was blood. CDR3 protein: CASSQEVGQGDNEQFF. For the CDR3, the DNA is TGTGCCAGCAGCCAAGAAGTCGGACAGGGAGATAATGAGCAGTTCTTC.